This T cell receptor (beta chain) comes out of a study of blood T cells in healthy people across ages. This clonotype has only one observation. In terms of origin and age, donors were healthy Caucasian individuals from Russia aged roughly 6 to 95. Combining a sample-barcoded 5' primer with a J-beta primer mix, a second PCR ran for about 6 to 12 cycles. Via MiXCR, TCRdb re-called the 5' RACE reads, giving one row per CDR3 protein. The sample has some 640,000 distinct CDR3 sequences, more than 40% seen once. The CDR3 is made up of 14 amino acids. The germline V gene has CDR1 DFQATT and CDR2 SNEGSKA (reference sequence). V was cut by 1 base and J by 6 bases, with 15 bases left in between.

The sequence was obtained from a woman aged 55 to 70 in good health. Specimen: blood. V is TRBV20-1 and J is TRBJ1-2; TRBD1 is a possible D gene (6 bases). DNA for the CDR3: TGCAGTGCTAGAGCCCCAGGGGTAGTAGATGGCTACACCTTC. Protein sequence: CSARAPGVVDGYTF.